Shown below are 17 T cell receptor beta chains from a single sample sequenced in a study of blood T cell repertoires in COVID-19. Sequencing was performed with immunoSEQ multiplex PCR; in TCRdb, only in-frame clones are kept and a portion is missing. The sample has 200,000 to 300,000 clones; nearly 90% are singletons. Material for sequencing was peripheral blood. The receptors were sampled from a man younger than 30 with active or convalescent COVID-19.

The V and J genes are TRBV5-1 and TRBJ1-1; the match to TRBD1 covers 8 bases. Germline values: CDR1 SGHRS, CDR2 YFSETQ. Germline trimming cut 2 bases from V and 1 base from J; bases unmatched to any gene: 10. The CDR3 is 17 amino acids. CDR3 bases: TGCGCCAGCAGCTTACGGGGCCGGACAGGGCGGAACACTGAAGCTTTCTTT. It encodes CASSLRGRTGRNTEAFF.

The chain recombines TRBV27 with TRBJ1-6; D remains unclear. Per germline, CDR1 MNHEY and CDR2 SMNVEV (reference sequence). The CDR3 loop spans 14 amino acids. The V end lost 6 bases, the J end lost 9 bases, and 15 bases lay between the germline ends. This CDR3 reads CASRPWASTSPLHF. In DNA, the CDR3 is TGTGCCAGCAGACCGTGGGCCTCGACTTCACCCCTCCACTTT.

This clone was seen only once. J is TRBJ2-1 and V is TRBV30; TRBD2 might be the D (5 bases). The length of the CDR3 is 17 residues. V gave up 3 bases and J gave up 5 bases, with 23 bases separating them. Germline CDR1 reads GTSNPN; CDR2 reads SVGIG (reference sequence). As DNA, the CDR3 is TGTGCCTGGAGCTTAACTAGTCGGCGGAACCCCCACAATGAGCAGTTCTTC. Residues: CAWSLTSRRNPHNEQFF.

This clone was seen only a few times. The rearrangement links TRBV7-2 to TRBJ2-1, with no clear D. Trimming removed 1 base at V and 14 bases at J, with 18 bases between. Per germline, CDR1 SGHTA and CDR2 FQGNSA. The length of the CDR3 is 14 residues. DNA for the CDR3: TGTGCCAGCAGCTTAGTTGCCAGCGAGGAAATGGAGTTCTTC. Its protein product is CASSLVASEEMEFF.

V is TRBV28 and J is TRBJ2-7, with 14 nucleotides matching TRBD2. With 5 bases clipped from V and 2 bases from J, the junction kept 8 bases outside the gene matches. CDR1 MDHEN and CDR2 SYDVKM come from the germline V gene. The CDR3 runs to 17 residues. This CDR3 is CASSVTSGRADPYEQYF. The DNA of the CDR3 is TGTGCCAGCAGTGTGACTAGCGGGAGGGCCGACCCCTACGAGCAGTACTTC. Full variable domain (rest looked up from reference TRBV28 and TRBJ2-7): DVKVTQSSRYLVKRTGEKVFLECVQDMDHENMFWYRQDPGLGLRLIYFSYDVKMKEKGDIPEGYSVSREKKERFSLILESASTNQTSMYLCASSVTSGRADPYEQYFGPGTRLTVT.

J is TRBJ1-2 and V is TRBV5-1; D perhaps matches TRBD1 (5 bases). Trimming removed 4 bases at V and 2 bases at J, with 24 bases between. The CDR3 is made up of 18 amino acids. Germline V CDR1 and CDR2: SGHRS, YFSETQ. The CDR3 reads CASSAAGGPTTSNYGYTF. DNA of the CDR3: TGCGCCAGCAGCGCTGCCGGGGGACCGACAACCTCAAACTATGGCTACACCTTC.

The V and J genes are TRBV30 and TRBJ1-6; possibly TRBD1 for D (5 bases). Germline CDR1 and CDR2: GTSNPN and SVGIG (reference sequence). CDR3 length: 13 residues. Trimming took 7 bases from V and 10 from J, leaving 17 bases between them. As DNA, the CDR3 is TGTGCCTTTCGGGGGAGGGTTGGATCACCCCTCCACTTT. The encoded protein is CAFRGRVGSPLHF.

The J gene is TRBJ1-1, the V gene TRBV19; D is undetermined. Germline-derived CDR1 and CDR2 are LNHDA and SQIVND (reference sequence). This CDR3 region has 15 residues. V shed 5 bases and J shed 1 base, with 14 bases lying between them. DNA for the CDR3: TGTGCCAGTAGTTTTTGGGCCGTTGGGAACACTGAAGCTTTCTTT. It specifies CASSFWAVGNTEAFF. Full variable domain (missing parts from reference TRBV19 and TRBJ1-1): DGGITQSPKYLFRKEGQNVTLSCEQNLNHDAMYWYRQDPGQGLRLIYYSQIVNDFQKGDIAEGYSVSREKKESFPLTVTSAQKNPTAFYLCASSFWAVGNTEAFFGQGTRLTVV.

The chain combines TRBV27 with TRBJ1-5, with D possibly being TRBD1 (5 bases). CDR1 and CDR2 from the germline V gene are MNHEY and SMNVEV (reference sequence). CDR3 size: 13 residues. Trimming left V 6 bases short and J 7 bases short, with 13 bases between. In DNA form, the CDR3 reads TGTGCCAGCAGACCTCACGGGGGACAGCCCCAGCATTTT. Protein sequence: CASRPHGGQPQHF.

The V and J genes are TRBV7-9 and TRBJ1-1; no firm D call. V lost 1 base and J 0 bases, leaving 6 bases between the germline ends. CDR3 length: 14 residues. The V gene's germline CDR1 is SEHNR and CDR2 FQNEAQ (reference sequence). The DNA of the CDR3 is TGTGCCAGCAGCTTAGTTGCGGTGAACACTGAAGCTTTCTTT. This translates into CASSLVAVNTEAFF.

This CDR3 is CASSFDNGLVGTDTQYF. CDR3 coding DNA: TGTGCCAGCAGCTTCGATAACGGACTAGTCGGCACAGATACGCAGTATTTT. This rearrangement joins TRBV5-6 to TRBJ2-3; TRBD2 matches 7 bases. CDR1 and CDR2 (germline): SGHDT, YYEEEE. This CDR3 spans 17 amino acids. V lost 2 bases and J lost 1; bases outside the gene matches: 10.

The V gene is TRBV19, the J gene TRBJ2-2; D perhaps matches TRBD2 (5 bases). The CDR3 extends over 17 amino acids. Trimming removed 6 bases at V and 5 bases at J, with 22 bases between. Germline CDR1 reads LNHDA; CDR2 reads SQIVND (reference sequence). CDR3 nucleotide sequence: TGTGCCAGTAGCCCGCTGCGGGTGGGAGTAGGAACCGGGGAGCTGTTTTTT. It specifies CASSPLRVGVGTGELFF.

The chain couples TRBV9 to TRBJ1-1, with D unclear. The CDR3 has 14 residues. With 6 bases removed from V and 1 base from J, the gap between germline ends came to 13 bases. Germline V CDR1 and CDR2: SGDLS, YYNGEE. The CDR3 here is CASKRDEANTEAFF. The CDR3 region has the DNA TGTGCCAGCAAGAGGGATGAGGCGAACACTGAAGCTTTCTTT.

This clone was recorded once. The V gene is TRBV4-1, the J gene TRBJ1-1, with a possible D match to TRBD1 (5 bases). Trimming stripped 4 bases from V and 0 bases from J, with 12 bases between. From germline, CDR1 is MGHRA and CDR2 YSYEKL. This CDR3 region has 15 residues. The CDR3 region is CASSPGSSMNTEAFF. Here the CDR3 DNA reads TGCGCCAGCAGCCCAGGGTCCTCGATGAACACTGAAGCTTTCTTT.

This clone was seen more than once but under ten times. The J gene is TRBJ2-7, the V gene TRBV18, with no clear D. Germline CDR1 is KGHSH and CDR2 is LQKENI. The V and J ends lost 0 bases and 2 bases respectively, with 11 bases between them. The CDR3 contains 15 residues. The CDR3, as DNA: TGTGCCAGCTCACCACCATCGAAGCCGACCTACGAGCAGTACTTC. Protein sequence: CASSPPSKPTYEQYF.

The V and J genes are TRBV5-1 and TRBJ2-2, with D perhaps TRBD1 (5 bases). The CDR3 is 16 residues long. The V and J ends lost 4 bases and 4 bases respectively, with 17 bases between them. CDR1 and CDR2 from the germline V gene are SGHRS and YFSETQ. CDR3 nucleotides: TGCGCCAGCAGCCCTGACAGTTATCTTAGCACCGGGGAGCTGTTTTTT. Its translation: CASSPDSYLSTGELFF.

The V gene is TRBV13, the J gene TRBJ2-1; D possibly corresponds to TRBD2 (6 bases). Between the trimmed V and J ends, which lost 5 bases and 6 bases, there was a span of 11 bases. CDR1 and CDR2 (germline): PRHDT, FYEKMQ (reference sequence). The CDR3 is made up of 13 amino acids. CDR3 protein: CASSHGTANEQFF. In nucleotides, the CDR3 is TGTGCCAGCAGCCATGGGACTGCCAATGAGCAGTTCTTC.